The source of this TCR beta chain is a study of control samples from healthy donors and cancer patients. CDR1 and CDR2 from the germline V gene are LNHDA and SQIVND (reference sequence). The CDR3 totals 17 residues. V was shortened by 3 bases and J by 1 base, with 18 bases between the two germline ends. This clone was counted once. The repertoire was sequenced with immunoSEQ multiplex PCR; TCRdb's copy has only in-frame clones and lacks some. Of some 120,000 clones listed, about 91% were seen once; the top ten hold around 8.1%. This receptor was obtained from a man aged 18-30 years in good health. The chain combines TRBV19 with TRBJ1-1; D gene uncertain. The source material was blood. This chain's CDR3 is CASSISDFPKPNTEAFF. The DNA of the CDR3 is TGTGCCAGTAGTATCTCGGACTTTCCCAAGCCGAACACTGAAGCTTTCTTT.